Listed below are T cell receptor beta chains from one sample, sequenced in a study of T cells after somatic rescue of genetic block. The method was immunoSEQ multiplex PCR; TCRdb's version includes in-frame clones alone and lacks a portion of them. Among tens of thousands of clones listed, about 87% were seen once. The specimen was peripheral blood mononuclear cells (PBMCs). The receptors shown here come from a woman aged 18 to 35. CDR3s include the opening cysteine and the closing phenylalanine or tryptophan. The D gene is left open where the match is weak. Size tells how often a clone was seen (once, few, many) or the class of an expanded clone, and some rows leave it out.

J: TRBJ2-7; size: -; D: TRBD1; V: TRBV5-5; CDR3: CASTVAAGQGIYEQYF; DNA: TGTGCCAGCACCGTGGCGGCGGGACAGGGAATATACGAGCAGTACTTC
J: TRBJ1-5; size: -; D: -; V: TRBV4-1; CDR3: CASSQNNQPQHF; DNA: TGCGCCAGCAGCCAAAACAATCAGCCCCAGCATTTT
J: TRBJ2-7; size: -; D: TRBD1; V: TRBV11-2; CDR3: CASSFGTGGSYEQYF; DNA: TGTGCCAGCAGCTTTGGGACAGGGGGATCCTACGAGCAGTACTTC
J: TRBJ2-3; size: once; D: TRBD1; V: TRBV18; CDR3: CASSPPGGAGDTQYF; DNA: TGTGCCAGCTCACCACCAGGGGGCGCGGGAGATACGCAGTATTTT
J: TRBJ1-1; size: -; D: TRBD1; V: TRBV19; CDR3: CASETGTGWSTEAFF; DNA: TGTGCCAGCGAGACCGGGACAGGGTGGAGCACTGAAGCTTTCTTT
J: TRBJ1-1; size: -; D: -; V: TRBV4-2; CDR3: CASSQDLSGFEGLNTEAFF; DNA: TGTGCCAGCAGCCAAGATTTGTCGGGGTTTGAGGGTTTAAACACTGAAGCTTTCTTT
J: TRBJ2-1; size: -; D: -; V: TRBV19; CDR3: CASSLRNRDPGTNEQFF; DNA: TGTGCCAGTAGCCTTCGCAACCGGGACCCAGGAACCAATGAGCAGTTCTTC
J: TRBJ1-2; size: -; D: -; V: TRBV9; CDR3: CASSPYRGDGYTF; DNA: TGTGCCAGCAGCCCCTACCGGGGGGATGGCTACACCTTC
J: TRBJ2-7; size: -; D: -; V: TRBV4-2; CDR3: CASSQAPSGYEQYF; DNA: TGTGCCAGCAGCCAGGCCCCCAGTGGCTACGAGCAGTACTTC
J: TRBJ1-2; size: -; D: -; V: TRBV5-6; CDR3: CASTQGNYGYTF; DNA: TGTGCCAGCACCCAAGGGAACTATGGCTACACCTTC
J: TRBJ2-3; size: -; D: TRBD1; V: TRBV11-2; CDR3: CASSLWGQGANTDTQYF; DNA: TGTGCCAGCAGCTTATGGGGACAGGGGGCTAACACAGATACGCAGTATTTT
J: TRBJ2-3; size: once; D: TRBD1; V: TRBV7-7; CDR3: CASSLEVGDRGTDTQYF; DNA: TGTGCTAGCAGCTTAGAGGTGGGGGACAGGGGGACAGATACGCAGTATTTT
J: TRBJ1-4; size: -; D: -; V: TRBV6-6; CDR3: CASTKRGVQAGEKLFF; DNA: TGTGCCAGCACCAAAAGGGGAGTCCAGGCAGGCGAAAAACTGTTTTTT
J: TRBJ1-5; size: -; D: -; V: TRBV5-1; CDR3: CASSLGLPNQPQHF; DNA: TGCGCCAGCAGCTTGGGCCTGCCCAATCAGCCCCAGCATTTT
J: TRBJ2-7; size: few; D: -; V: TRBV9; CDR3: CASSPQGRGRGGTYEQYF; DNA: TGTGCCAGCAGCCCCCAGGGGAGGGGCCGTGGTGGAACCTACGAGCAGTACTTC
J: TRBJ2-2; size: -; D: -; V: TRBV9; CDR3: CASSGGQYTGELFF; DNA: TGTGCCAGCAGCGGCGGACAGTACACCGGGGAGCTGTTTTTT
J: TRBJ2-7; size: -; D: TRBD1; V: TRBV29-1; CDR3: CSVETGSEQYF; DNA: TGCAGCGTTGAGACAGGGTCCGAGCAGTACTTC
J: TRBJ2-2; size: -; D: -; V: TRBV6-6; CDR3: CASQGASGTGELFF; DNA: TGTGCCAGCCAGGGGGCTAGCGGCACCGGGGAGCTGTTTTTT
J: TRBJ2-7; size: -; D: -; V: TRBV13; CDR3: CASSFAAASYEQYF; DNA: TGTGCCAGCAGCTTTGCGGCAGCCTCCTACGAGCAGTACTTC
J: TRBJ1-2; size: once; D: -; V: TRBV27; CDR3: CASSKGLANYGYTF; DNA: TGTGCCAGCAGTAAGGGGTTAGCTAACTATGGCTACACCTTC
J: TRBJ2-2; size: -; D: -; V: TRBV7-9; CDR3: CASSEQFPATGELFF; DNA: TGTGCCAGCAGCGAACAGTTCCCCGCCACCGGGGAGCTGTTTTTT
J: TRBJ2-2; size: once; D: -; V: TRBV5-1; CDR3: CASSLEPAGSTGELFF; DNA: TGCGCCAGCAGCTTGGAACCAGCGGGTTCCACCGGGGAGCTGTTTTTT
J: TRBJ1-1; size: once; D: TRBD1; V: TRBV4-1; CDR3: CASSQAGGASVNTEAFF; DNA: TGCGCCAGCAGCCAAGCAGGGGGCGCGTCCGTAAACACTGAAGCTTTCTTT
J: TRBJ1-1; size: -; D: -; V: TRBV7-2; CDR3: CASSLARNTEAFF; DNA: TGTGCCAGCAGCTTAGCGCGGAACACTGAAGCTTTCTTT
J: TRBJ2-5; size: -; D: -; V: TRBV2; CDR3: CASSEEQGETQYF; DNA: TGTGCCAGCAGTGAAGAGCAGGGAGAGACCCAGTACTTC
J: TRBJ1-1; size: -; D: -; V: TRBV6-1; CDR3: CASRPPYAEAFF; DNA: TGTGCCAGCAGGCCCCCTTACGCTGAAGCTTTCTTT
J: TRBJ1-6; size: -; D: TRBD1; V: TRBV2; CDR3: CASRTGTGGNSPLHF; DNA: TGTGCCAGCAGGACCGGGACAGGGGGGAATTCACCCCTCCACTTT
J: TRBJ2-7; size: -; D: -; V: TRBV25-1; CDR3: CASSEFTPPYEQYF; DNA: TGTGCCAGCAGTGAATTCACACCCCCCTACGAGCAGTACTTC
J: TRBJ1-1; size: -; D: -; V: TRBV15; CDR3: CATSRGEMELLPEAFF; DNA: TGTGCCACCAGCAGAGGTGAGATGGAATTGCTTCCTGAAGCTTTCTTT
J: TRBJ1-5; size: -; D: -; V: TRBV5-4; CDR3: CASSRDRDQPQHF; DNA: TGTGCCAGCAGTCGGGATCGGGATCAGCCCCAGCATTTT
J: TRBJ2-1; size: -; D: TRBD2; V: TRBV6-4; CDR3: CAKTSGSLTEQFF; DNA: TGTGCTAAGACTAGCGGGAGTCTCACTGAGCAGTTCTTC
J: TRBJ2-3; size: few; D: -; V: TRBV28; CDR3: CASNYGGGSTDTQYF; DNA: TGTGCCAGCAATTATGGGGGCGGTAGCACAGATACGCAGTATTTT
J: TRBJ2-7; size: -; D: -; V: TRBV27; CDR3: CASSYGYEQYF; DNA: TGTGCCAGCAGTTACGGGTACGAGCAGTACTTC
J: TRBJ1-2; size: -; D: TRBD1; V: TRBV2; CDR3: CASTQTGANYGYTF; DNA: TGTGCCAGCACCCAGACAGGGGCTAACTATGGCTACACCTTC
J: TRBJ2-3; size: -; D: TRBD2; V: TRBV5-4; CDR3: CASSLAGGSLDTQYF; DNA: TGTGCCAGCAGCTTGGCCGGCGGGAGTCTGGATACGCAGTATTTT
J: TRBJ2-6; size: -; D: -; V: TRBV7-9; CDR3: CASTSEGRSGTSGANVLTF; DNA: TGTGCCAGCACCTCAGAGGGGCGAAGTGGAACCTCTGGGGCCAACGTCCTGACTTTC
J: TRBJ1-5; size: -; D: -; V: TRBV6-1; CDR3: CASSRQGYSNQPQHF; DNA: TGTGCCAGCAGTAGGCAGGGCTATAGCAATCAGCCCCAGCATTTT
J: TRBJ1-1; size: -; D: TRBD1; V: TRBV6-6; CDR3: CASSWPGDRVNTEAFF; DNA: TGTGCCAGCAGTTGGCCGGGGGACAGGGTGAACACTGAAGCTTTCTTT
J: TRBJ2-2; size: -; D: -; V: TRBV21-1; CDR3: CASRRTNTGELFF; DNA: TGTGCCAGCAGGCGCACTAACACCGGGGAGCTGTTTTTT